This is a list of T cell receptor beta chains from one sample in a study of shared clonotypes between healthy human individuals. The protocol was immunoSEQ multiplex PCR, while the TCRdb copy is restricted to in-frame clones and leaves out a portion. The profile covers 1,400,000 or so clones, with approximately 98.5% appearing a single time and 0.36% taken by the ten largest. The sample taken for sequencing was naive CD4+ T cells sorted from blood. All receptors derive from a young man in good health. The CDR3 runs from the conserved cysteine through the conserved F or W. D genes are given only for firm matches. Not every row has a clone size; where given, it reads once, few, many or a size class.

12	.	.	TRBV7-2	TRBJ2-2	CASSRYAGELFF	TGTGCCAGCAGCCGCTACGCCGGGGAGCTGTTTTTT
12	.	.	TRBV29-1	TRBJ1-2	CSVGEQNYGYTF	TGCAGCGTTGGGGAACAGAATTATGGCTACACCTTC
13	.	.	TRBV12-5	TRBJ2-7	CASGVFSDYEQYF	TGTGCTAGTGGTGTTTTCTCCGACTACGAGCAGTACTTC
16	.	TRBD2	TRBV18	TRBJ2-5	CASSPPTTSGQETQYF	TGTGCCAGCTCACCACCGACGACTAGCGGGCAAGAGACCCAGTACTTC
13	.	.	TRBV30	TRBJ2-5	CACARTPRETQYF	TGTGCCTGTGCCCGGACCCCTCGAGAGACCCAGTACTTC
15	.	TRBD1	TRBV28	TRBJ2-6	CASGTGGSGANVLTF	TGTGCCAGCGGGACAGGGGGAAGTGGGGCCAACGTCCTGACTTTC
16	.	.	TRBV7-9	TRBJ2-7	CASSLYRGLRSYEQYF	TGTGCCAGCAGCTTATACCGCGGACTTCGCTCCTACGAGCAGTACTTC
13	.	.	TRBV11-2	TRBJ1-5	CASSPDGKQPQHF	TGTGCCAGCAGCCCGGACGGAAAGCAGCCCCAGCATTTT
14	.	TRBD1	TRBV19	TRBJ2-2	CASTSTGDTGELFF	TGTGCCAGTACCTCTACAGGGGACACCGGGGAGCTGTTTTTT
14	once	.	TRBV18	TRBJ2-7	CASSPLDSRYEQYF	TGTGCCAGCTCACCACTGGACAGTCGCTACGAGCAGTACTTC
16	.	TRBD1	TRBV5-1	TRBJ2-7	CASSPSPGTGIYEQYF	TGCGCCAGCAGCCCTTCCCCCGGGACAGGGATCTACGAGCAGTACTTC
15	.	TRBD1	TRBV2	TRBJ1-5	CASSGDSQKNQPQHF	TGTGCCAGCAGCGGGGACAGCCAGAAGAATCAGCCCCAGCATTTT
15	.	TRBD1	TRBV19	TRBJ1-5	CASTPGQGHGQPQHF	TGTGCCAGTACTCCGGGACAGGGGCACGGTCAGCCCCAGCATTTT
14	.	.	TRBV10-2	TRBJ1-5	CASSGGSRVQPQHF	TGCGCCAGCAGCGGGGGGTCCAGGGTTCAGCCCCAGCATTTT
16	.	TRBD2	TRBV6-4	TRBJ2-3	CASKQLAGGGTDTQYF	TGTGCCAGCAAACAACTAGCGGGCGGTGGCACAGATACGCAGTATTTT
16	.	TRBD1	TRBV5-3	TRBJ1-4	CARSFPPGTGNEKLFF	TGTGCCAGAAGCTTTCCCCCCGGGACAGGTAATGAAAAACTGTTTTTT
15	.	TRBD2	TRBV2	TRBJ2-3	CASSRAGERTDTQYF	TGTGCCAGCAGTAGGGCGGGAGAGCGCACAGATACGCAGTATTTT
16	.	.	TRBV9	TRBJ1-4	CASSVGGLSASGKLFF	TGTGCCAGCAGCGTAGGAGGGCTGTCAGCCTCTGGAAAACTGTTTTTT
12	.	.	TRBV7-2	TRBJ1-1	CASSLENTEAFF	TGTGCCAGCAGCTTGGAAAACACTGAAGCTTTCTTT
15	.	TRBD1	TRBV6-6	TRBJ2-7	CASSPLIVQGNEQYF	TGTGCCAGCAGTCCACTAATTGTACAGGGGAACGAGCAGTACTTC
13	.	.	TRBV19	TRBJ2-7	CAIYPRGTYEQYF	TGTGCCATCTACCCGAGGGGGACCTACGAGCAGTACTTC
13	.	.	TRBV5-5	TRBJ2-7	CASSSFREYEQYF	TGTGCCAGCAGCTCATTCCGGGAGTACGAGCAGTACTTC